A selection of T cell receptor beta chains follows, all from one sample in a study of shared clonotypes between healthy human individuals. Data came from immunoSEQ multiplex PCR; TCRdb stores just in-frame clones and leaves some out. The sample carries some 1 million clones, about 75% recorded once. Sequencing was performed on memory CD4+ T cells sorted from blood. Receptors originate from a man aged 18 to 29 in good health. Both conserved end residues are part of each CDR3. The D gene is left open where the match is weak. For some rows the clone size is stated as once, few or many, or as a class when expanded; others skip it.

clone size: .; J gene: TRBJ2-7; D gene: TRBD2; V gene: TRBV27; CDR3 DNA: TGTGCCAGCAGTCTCGGAGGACTAGCGGCGCCCTACGAGCAGTACTTC; CDR3 protein: CASSLGGLAAPYEQYF
clone size: .; J gene: TRBJ2-7; D gene: .; V gene: TRBV6-5; CDR3 DNA: TGTGCCAGCAGTCAACAGGGCTCCTACGAGCAGTACTTC; CDR3 protein: CASSQQGSYEQYF
clone size: .; J gene: TRBJ2-4; D gene: TRBD2; V gene: TRBV6-5; CDR3 DNA: TGTGCCAGCAGTTACGGCCTAGCGGGAAAAAACATTCAGTACTTC; CDR3 protein: CASSYGLAGKNIQYF
clone size: .; J gene: TRBJ1-2; D gene: .; V gene: TRBV4-3; CDR3 DNA: TGCGCCAGCAGCCAAGATTGGAGTAACTATGGCTACACCTTC; CDR3 protein: CASSQDWSNYGYTF
clone size: .; J gene: TRBJ2-7; D gene: TRBD2; V gene: TRBV6-5; CDR3 DNA: TGTGCCAGCAGCCCTCTAGCGGGAGATCGCGAGCAGTACTTC; CDR3 protein: CASSPLAGDREQYF
clone size: .; J gene: TRBJ2-7; D gene: TRBD1; V gene: TRBV6-1; CDR3 DNA: TGTGCCAGCAGTCGACAGGGTTCATCCGAGCAGTACTTC; CDR3 protein: CASSRQGSSEQYF
clone size: .; J gene: TRBJ2-2; D gene: TRBD2; V gene: TRBV10-2; CDR3 DNA: TGCGCCAGCAGTGATCGTGGTAGCGGGAGAGGCTTGCGGGAGCTGTTTTTT; CDR3 protein: CASSDRGSGRGLRELFF
clone size: .; J gene: TRBJ2-2; D gene: .; V gene: TRBV7-7; CDR3 DNA: TGTGCTAGCAGCCAGTATCTTTCCGGGGAGCTGTTTTTT; CDR3 protein: CASSQYLSGELFF
clone size: .; J gene: TRBJ2-5; D gene: .; V gene: TRBV9; CDR3 DNA: TGTGCCAGCAGCGCCTCCGGGGGTGAAAGGGAGACCCAGTACTTC; CDR3 protein: CASSASGGERETQYF
clone size: .; J gene: TRBJ1-6; D gene: .; V gene: TRBV30; CDR3 DNA: TGTGCCTGGTCCCGGGAAAATTCACCCCTCCACTTT; CDR3 protein: CAWSRENSPLHF
clone size: .; J gene: TRBJ1-2; D gene: .; V gene: TRBV25-1; CDR3 DNA: TGTGCCAGCAGCTTCAGATGGGGGGACGGCTACACCTTC; CDR3 protein: CASSFRWGDGYTF
clone size: .; J gene: TRBJ1-4; D gene: .; V gene: TRBV14; CDR3 DNA: TGTGCCAGCAGCCAATCCCGAGGGGGTATCAGTGAAAAACTGTTTTTT; CDR3 protein: CASSQSRGGISEKLFF
clone size: .; J gene: TRBJ1-1; D gene: .; V gene: TRBV9; CDR3 DNA: TGTGCCAGCAGCCCTCACACAGGGTTGAACACTGAAGCTTTCTTT; CDR3 protein: CASSPHTGLNTEAFF
clone size: .; J gene: TRBJ2-6; D gene: .; V gene: TRBV2; CDR3 DNA: TGTGCCAGCAGTAAGGGGAGACGGAACTCTGGGGCCAACGTCCTGACTTTC; CDR3 protein: CASSKGRRNSGANVLTF
clone size: .; J gene: TRBJ2-5; D gene: .; V gene: TRBV7-2; CDR3 DNA: TGTGCCAGCAGCTTGGGAAAGGGGGACCAGTACTTC; CDR3 protein: CASSLGKGDQYF
clone size: .; J gene: TRBJ2-7; D gene: .; V gene: TRBV28; CDR3 DNA: TGTGCCAGCAGGACTTACTACGAGCAGTACTTC; CDR3 protein: CASRTYYEQYF
clone size: few; J gene: TRBJ2-1; D gene: .; V gene: TRBV30; CDR3 DNA: TGTGCCTGGAGGGAGGGCTTGGGTGAGCAGTTCTTC; CDR3 protein: CAWREGLGEQFF
clone size: few; J gene: TRBJ1-4; D gene: TRBD1; V gene: TRBV2; CDR3 DNA: TGTGCCAGCTACGGACAGGGAGAAAAACTGTTTTTT; CDR3 protein: CASYGQGEKLFF
clone size: .; J gene: TRBJ2-1; D gene: .; V gene: TRBV6-5; CDR3 DNA: TGTGCCAGCAGTTACTCGGGGGCAATAGTGCAGTTCTTC; CDR3 protein: CASSYSGAIVQFF
clone size: .; J gene: TRBJ1-5; D gene: TRBD1; V gene: TRBV11-2; CDR3 DNA: TGTGCCAGCAGCTTAGGGACAGGGATAAATCAGCCCCAGCATTTT; CDR3 protein: CASSLGTGINQPQHF